This entry concerns a single T cell receptor beta chain. This specimen comes from a study of control samples from healthy donors and cancer patients. The protocol was immunoSEQ multiplex PCR, while the TCRdb copy is restricted to in-frame clones and leaves out a portion. The repertoire holds about 35,000 clones, over 85% seen once, with 1.7% in the top ten. This CDR3 has 13 amino acids. Germline assignment: CDR1 SEHNR and CDR2 FQNEAQ (reference sequence). V was trimmed by 5 bases and J by 4 bases, leaving 8 bases between them. J is TRBJ1-4 and V is TRBV7-9, with D hard to call. This clonotype was obtained from a man aged 40-49 years with colorectal cancer. Sequenced: PBMCs. CDR3 sequence (DNA): TGTGCCAGCAGCCTTCATGGTAATGAAAAACTGTTTTTT. Translated, it gives CASSLHGNEKLFF.